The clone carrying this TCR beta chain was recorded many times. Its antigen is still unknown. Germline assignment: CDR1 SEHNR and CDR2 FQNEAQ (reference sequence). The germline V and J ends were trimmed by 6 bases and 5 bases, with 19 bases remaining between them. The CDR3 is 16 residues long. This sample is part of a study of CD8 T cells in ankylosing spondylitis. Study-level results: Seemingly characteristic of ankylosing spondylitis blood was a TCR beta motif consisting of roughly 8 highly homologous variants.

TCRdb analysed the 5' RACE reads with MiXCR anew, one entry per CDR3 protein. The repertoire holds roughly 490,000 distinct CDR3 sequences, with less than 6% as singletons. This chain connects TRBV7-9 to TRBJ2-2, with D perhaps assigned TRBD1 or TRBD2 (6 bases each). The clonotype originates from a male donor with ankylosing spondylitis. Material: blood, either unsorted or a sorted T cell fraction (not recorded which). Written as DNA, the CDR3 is TGTGCCAGCAGACCGACCCAGCAGGGGAGGACCGGGGAGCTGTTTTTT. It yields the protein CASRPTQQGRTGELFF.